This T cell receptor (beta chain) emerged from a study of early T cells in non-severe SARS-CoV-2 infection. The overall study: Bulk RNA from unsorted whole blood was sequenced; chains were unpaired.

This clonotype was detected a few times. Its target is not known. Findings and caveats of the study: Database matching using VDJdb favored anti-spike CD8 responses, with private and CD4 specificities left missing.

Trimming left V 2 bases short and J 5 bases short, with 12 bases between. The CDR3 is made up of 14 amino acids. Researchers tagged individual cDNA molecules with unique molecular identifiers. TCRdb analysed the 5' RACE reads with MiXCR anew, one entry per CDR3 protein. The sample has about 48,000 distinct CDR3 sequences, around 7.7% seen once. The TCR sequence derives from an adult who was a healthcare worker with PCR-confirmed SARS-CoV-2 infection or an uninfected control (not recorded which). Sequenced input: whole blood. The V gene is TRBV12-3 or TRBV12-4, the J gene TRBJ1-1; tentative D call: TRBD1 (5 bases). CDR3 DNA sequence: TGTGCCAGCAGTTTATTGCAGGGTGGGACTGAAGCTTTCTTT. It specifies CASSLLQGGTEAFF.